The rows below give T cell receptor beta chains drawn from one sample of a study of cytomegalovirus exposure and HLA in healthy donors. Assay used: immunoSEQ multiplex PCR; TCRdb lists only in-frame clones, some missing. The profile shows roughly 200,000 clones, around 78% of them singletons. Sample: PBMCs. The receptors originated from a young man in good health and CMV-seronegative. CDR3s include the opening cysteine and the closing phenylalanine or tryptophan.

TRBV5-4 | CASSPRDRGNTGELFF
TRBV11-2 | CASSFSGTGFEQYF
TRBV11-2 | CASSPWDMVKLHF
TRBV5-1 | CASSTDRGYGNIQYF
TRBV7-9 | CASSSTWTSGETGELFF
TRBV10-3 | CAISERWAGGGYEQYF
TRBV2 | CASREWTGGHVGANVLTF
TRBV7-3 | CASSWGQGGNTEAFF
TRBV7-3 | CASSTGGGYNEQFF
TRBV18 | CASGQGLSYEQYF
TRBV6-5 | CASSYDDNTYEQYF
TRBV7-9 | CASSPILAGPTDTQYF
TRBV11-3 | CASSLDRHLVNEQFF
TRBV10-2 | CASSGLAEGHEQYF